This T cell receptor (beta chain) was recorded in a study of CD8+CD57+ T cells in acquired aplastic anemia. As for the study in general: DNA from sorted CD4+ and CD8+ cells averaged roughly 3.2 ug.

Notes on the study in general: About 30 CD8+ CDR3 sequences occurred in both the patients and the controls.

Sequencing involved patients with CD8+CD57+ cell expansion previously shown by flow cytometry. According to the study, genomic DNA was the template for TCR beta VDJ and CDR3 profiling. MiXCR was run by TCRdb on the reads, yielding one entry per CDR3 protein. The data hold more than 150,000 distinct CDR3 sequences, with less than 50% observed a single time. About this clonotype: Its antigen is not identified.

The CDR3 spans 16 residues. Per the germline V gene, CDR1 is LNHDA and CDR2 is SQIVND (reference sequence). V trimming: 7 bases; J trimming: 6 bases; junction bases outside the gene matches: 7. Sequences were obtained from sorted CD4+, CD8+, or CD8+CD57+ T cells (not recorded which) from PBMCs. This chain uses TRBV19 with TRBJ1-6; 12 positions match TRBD1. This sequence was found in a human donor with aplastic anemia. The CDR3 here is CASKGGTGGSNSPLHF. The CDR3 DNA follows: TGTGCCAGTAAAGGAGGGACAGGGGGCTCTAATTCACCCCTCCACTTT.